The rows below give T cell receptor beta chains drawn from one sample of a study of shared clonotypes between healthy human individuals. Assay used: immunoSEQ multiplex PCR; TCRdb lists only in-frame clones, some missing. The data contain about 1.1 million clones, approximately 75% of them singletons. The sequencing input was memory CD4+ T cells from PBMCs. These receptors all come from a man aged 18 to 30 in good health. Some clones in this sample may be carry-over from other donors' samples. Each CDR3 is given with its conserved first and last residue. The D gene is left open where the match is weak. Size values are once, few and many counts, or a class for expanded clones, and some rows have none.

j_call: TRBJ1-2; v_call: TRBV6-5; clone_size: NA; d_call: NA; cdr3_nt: TGTGCCAGCAGTTACTCTCAGGGCCCGAGTGGCTACACCTTC; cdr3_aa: CASSYSQGPSGYTF
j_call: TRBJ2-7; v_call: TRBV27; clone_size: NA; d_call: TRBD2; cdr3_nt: TGTGCCAGCAGTTTAGGCAGGCGGGGGTACGAGCAGTACTTC; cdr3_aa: CASSLGRRGYEQYF
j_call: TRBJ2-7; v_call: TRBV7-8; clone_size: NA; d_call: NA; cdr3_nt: TGTGCCAGCAGCTGGCAGGGAGGGCAGTACTTC; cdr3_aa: CASSWQGGQYF
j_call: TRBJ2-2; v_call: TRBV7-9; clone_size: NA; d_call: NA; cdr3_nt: TGTGCCAGCAGCTTGGGGACCACGAACACCGGGGAGCTGTTTTTT; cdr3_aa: CASSLGTTNTGELFF
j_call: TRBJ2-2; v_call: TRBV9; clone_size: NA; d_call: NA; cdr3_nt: TGTGCCAGCAGCGTATTAGGCACCGGGGAGCTGTTTTTT; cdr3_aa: CASSVLGTGELFF
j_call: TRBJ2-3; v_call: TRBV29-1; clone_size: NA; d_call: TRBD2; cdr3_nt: TGCAGCGTTTCTACGACTAGCGGGAGAACAGATACGCAGTATTTT; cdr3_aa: CSVSTTSGRTDTQYF
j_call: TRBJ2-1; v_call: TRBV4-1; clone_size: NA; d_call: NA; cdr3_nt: TGCGCCAGCAGCCCCTTAGCCTACAATGAGCAGTTCTTC; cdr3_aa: CASSPLAYNEQFF
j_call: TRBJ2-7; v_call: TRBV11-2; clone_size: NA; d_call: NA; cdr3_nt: TGTGCCAGCAGCCCAATCATTGCCCCCTACGAGCAGTACTTC; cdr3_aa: CASSPIIAPYEQYF
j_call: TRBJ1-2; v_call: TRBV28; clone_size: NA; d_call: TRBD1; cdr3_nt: TGTGCCAGCAGTTCGCCCCCCTATCGGGCAAGGGGGCCGGCAGTCTATGGCTACACCTTC; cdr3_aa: CASSSPPYRARGPAVYGYTF
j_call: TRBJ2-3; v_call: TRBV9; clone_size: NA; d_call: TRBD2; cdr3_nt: TGTGCCAGCAGCGTAGGACTAGCGGTCCCCGGTGCAGATACGCAGTATTTT; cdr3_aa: CASSVGLAVPGADTQYF
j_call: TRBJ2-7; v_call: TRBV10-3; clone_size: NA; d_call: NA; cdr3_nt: TGTGCCATCAGTGAACATACCTACGAGCAGTACTTC; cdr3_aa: CAISEHTYEQYF
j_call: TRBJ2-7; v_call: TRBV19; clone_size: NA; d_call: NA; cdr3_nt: TGTGCCAGTAGTCAACGGGCAGGAGCCTACGAGCAGTACTTC; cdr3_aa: CASSQRAGAYEQYF
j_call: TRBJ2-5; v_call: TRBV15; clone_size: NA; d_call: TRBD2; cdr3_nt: TGTGCCACCAGCAGAGAAGGGAGCGGGAGTGGTTGGGAGACCCAGTACTTC; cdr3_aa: CATSREGSGSGWETQYF
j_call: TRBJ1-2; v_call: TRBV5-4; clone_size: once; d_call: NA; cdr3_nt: TGTGCCAGCAGCCCCGCCGGGGGAAACTATGGCTACACCTTC; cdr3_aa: CASSPAGGNYGYTF
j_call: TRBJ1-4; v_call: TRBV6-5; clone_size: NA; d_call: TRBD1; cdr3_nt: TGTGCCAGCAGGGCGGGACAGGGCCGTGAAGAACTGTTTTTT; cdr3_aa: CASRAGQGREELFF
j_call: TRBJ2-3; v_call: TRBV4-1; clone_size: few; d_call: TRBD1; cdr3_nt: TGCGCCAGCAGCCGCACCGGGACAGTTAACACAGATACGCAGTATTTT; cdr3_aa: CASSRTGTVNTDTQYF
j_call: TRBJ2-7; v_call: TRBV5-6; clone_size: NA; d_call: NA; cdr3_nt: TGTGCCAGCAGCTTAGGCACAGGGCCTAATTACGAGCAGTACTTC; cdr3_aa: CASSLGTGPNYEQYF
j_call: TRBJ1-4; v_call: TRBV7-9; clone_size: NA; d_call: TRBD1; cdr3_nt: TGTGCCAGCACCGTGACAGGGACCGGTGAAAAACTGTTTTTT; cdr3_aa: CASTVTGTGEKLFF
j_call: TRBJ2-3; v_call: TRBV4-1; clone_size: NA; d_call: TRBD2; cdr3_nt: TGCGCCAGCAGCCAATTAGCGGGATCTTACACAGATACGCAGTATTTT; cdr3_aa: CASSQLAGSYTDTQYF
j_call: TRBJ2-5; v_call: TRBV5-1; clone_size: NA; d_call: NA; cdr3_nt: TGCGCCAGCGGAGGAGGACAGCAGCAAGAGACCCAGTACTTC; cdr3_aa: CASGGGQQQETQYF
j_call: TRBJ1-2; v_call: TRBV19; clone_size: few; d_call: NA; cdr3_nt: TGTGCCAGTAGTACCCTGGCAACGGCCGGTGGCTACACCTTC; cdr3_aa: CASSTLATAGGYTF
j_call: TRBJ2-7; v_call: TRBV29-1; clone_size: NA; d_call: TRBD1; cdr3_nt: TGCAGCGTGGGGGACAGTCAGTACGAGCAGTACTTC; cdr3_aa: CSVGDSQYEQYF
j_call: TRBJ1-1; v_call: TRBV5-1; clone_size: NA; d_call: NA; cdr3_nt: TGCGCCAGCAGTTTCGGGGACGTTATTCCTGAAGCTTTCTTT; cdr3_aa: CASSFGDVIPEAFF
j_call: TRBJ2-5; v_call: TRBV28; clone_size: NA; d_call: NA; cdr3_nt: TGTGCCAGCAGTTTATCAGGGCGAGAAGAGACCCAGTACTTC; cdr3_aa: CASSLSGREETQYF
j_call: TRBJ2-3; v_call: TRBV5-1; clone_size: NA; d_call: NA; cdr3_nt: TGCGCCAGCAGTCCCACCACAGATACGCAGTATTTT; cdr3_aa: CASSPTTDTQYF
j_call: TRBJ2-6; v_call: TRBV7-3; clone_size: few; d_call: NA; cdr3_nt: TGTGCCAGCAGCCAGGGAATCTCTGGGGCCAACGTCCTGACTTTC; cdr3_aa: CASSQGISGANVLTF
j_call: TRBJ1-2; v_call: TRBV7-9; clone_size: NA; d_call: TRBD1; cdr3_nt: TGTGCCAGCAGCTTAGCACAGGGGCGCGGCTATGGCTACACCTTC; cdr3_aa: CASSLAQGRGYGYTF
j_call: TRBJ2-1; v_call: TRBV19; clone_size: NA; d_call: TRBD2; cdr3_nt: TGTGCCAGTAGTTTGATCCTAGCGGGGGGGTACAATGAGCAGTTCTTC; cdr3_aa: CASSLILAGGYNEQFF
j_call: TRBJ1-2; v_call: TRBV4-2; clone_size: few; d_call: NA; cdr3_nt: TGTGCCAGCAGCCTAAGGAGTAGGGGCGGTGGTGGCTACACCTTC; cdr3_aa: CASSLRSRGGGGYTF
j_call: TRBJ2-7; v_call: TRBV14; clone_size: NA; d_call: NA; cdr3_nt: TGTGCCAGCAGCCAAGAGAGACAGTACGAGCAGTACTTC; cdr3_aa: CASSQERQYEQYF
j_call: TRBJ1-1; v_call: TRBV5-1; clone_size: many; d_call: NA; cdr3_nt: TGCGCCAGCAGCCTCAGGGGGAACACTGAAGCTTTCTTT; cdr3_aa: CASSLRGNTEAFF
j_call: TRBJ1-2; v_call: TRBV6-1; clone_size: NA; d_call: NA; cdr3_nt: TGTGCCAGCTCGGGTCTCTATGGCTACACCTTC; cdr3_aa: CASSGLYGYTF
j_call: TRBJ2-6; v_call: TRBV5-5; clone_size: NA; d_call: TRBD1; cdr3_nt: TGTGCCAGCAGCTTGTCGGGACAGGGTATAACGGCTGGGGCCAACGTCCTGACTTTC; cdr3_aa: CASSLSGQGITAGANVLTF
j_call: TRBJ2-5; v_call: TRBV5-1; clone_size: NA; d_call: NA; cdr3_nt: TGCGCCAGCAGGTTGGCGCTGGGTGCCGAGACCCAGTACTTC; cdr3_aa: CASRLALGAETQYF
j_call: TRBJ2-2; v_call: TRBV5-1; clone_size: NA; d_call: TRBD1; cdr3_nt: TGCGCCAGCAGCTTGCAGCAGGGGGCCAGCGGGGAGCTGTTTTTT; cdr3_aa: CASSLQQGASGELFF
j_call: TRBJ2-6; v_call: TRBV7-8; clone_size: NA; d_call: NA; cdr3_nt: TGTGCCAGCAGCCATGGGGTACGGGGCGCCTCTGGGGCCAACGTCCTGACTTTC; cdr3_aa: CASSHGVRGASGANVLTF
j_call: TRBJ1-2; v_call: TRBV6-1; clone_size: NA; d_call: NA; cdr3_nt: TGTGCCAGCAGTGAAGCGCGCAGGGTCGGCTATGGCTACACCTTC; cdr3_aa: CASSEARRVGYGYTF
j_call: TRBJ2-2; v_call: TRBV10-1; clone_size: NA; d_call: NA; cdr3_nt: TGCGCCAGCAGTGAGTCAGGAGGGGAGCTGTTTTTT; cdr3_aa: CASSESGGELFF
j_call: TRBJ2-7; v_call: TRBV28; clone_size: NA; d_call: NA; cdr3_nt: TGTGCCAGCAGTTCAGGGCTCCCTTCGGAACAGTACTTC; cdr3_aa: CASSSGLPSEQYF
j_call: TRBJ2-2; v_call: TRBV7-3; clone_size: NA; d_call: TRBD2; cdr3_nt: TGTGCCAGCAGCGCCTCTAGCGGGAGAGGAACCGGGGAGCTGTTTTTT; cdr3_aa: CASSASSGRGTGELFF
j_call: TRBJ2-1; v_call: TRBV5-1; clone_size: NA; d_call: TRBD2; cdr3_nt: TGCGCCAGCACCCTCGGGAGGGCGTATGAGCAGTTCTTC; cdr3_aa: CASTLGRAYEQFF
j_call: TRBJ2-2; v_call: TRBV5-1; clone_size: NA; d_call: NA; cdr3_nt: TGCGCCAGCAGCCTGATAGCGAGTAGGAACACCGGGGAGCTGTTTTTT; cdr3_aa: CASSLIASRNTGELFF
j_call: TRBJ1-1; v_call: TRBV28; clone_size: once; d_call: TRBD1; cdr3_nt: TGTGCCAGCCAGCAAGGGGGGCAGGGGGCATCGAACACTGAAGCTTTCTTT; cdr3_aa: CASQQGGQGASNTEAFF
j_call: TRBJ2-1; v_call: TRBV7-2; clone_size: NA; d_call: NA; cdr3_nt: TGTGCCAGCAGCCCAATGGGTAGAAGGGATAATGAGCAGTTCTTC; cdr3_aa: CASSPMGRRDNEQFF
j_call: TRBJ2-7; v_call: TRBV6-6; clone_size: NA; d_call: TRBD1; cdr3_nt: TGTGCCAGCAGCCCCCGAGAAACAGGGGCCGAGCAGTACTTC; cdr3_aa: CASSPRETGAEQYF
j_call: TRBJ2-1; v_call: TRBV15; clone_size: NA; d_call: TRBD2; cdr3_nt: TGTGCCACCAGCAGAGGCCTAGCGGGAGCAGGAAATGAGCAGTTCTTC; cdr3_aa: CATSRGLAGAGNEQFF
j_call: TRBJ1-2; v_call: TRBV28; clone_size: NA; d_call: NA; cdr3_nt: TGTGCCAGCAGTTTCAGGGGAAGGAGCTACACCTTC; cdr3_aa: CASSFRGRSYTF
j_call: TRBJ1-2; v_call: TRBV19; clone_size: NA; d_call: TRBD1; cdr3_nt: TGTGCCAGTAGTATCCGGGACAGAGGAAACTATGGCTACACCTTC; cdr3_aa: CASSIRDRGNYGYTF
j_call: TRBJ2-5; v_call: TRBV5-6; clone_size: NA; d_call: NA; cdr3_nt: TGTGCCAGCAGCTTGGGGGACGTCCAAGAGACCCAGTACTTC; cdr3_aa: CASSLGDVQETQYF
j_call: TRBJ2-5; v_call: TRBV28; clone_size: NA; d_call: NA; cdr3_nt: TGTGCCAGCAGTTACAACCAAGAGACCCAGTACTTC; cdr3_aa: CASSYNQETQYF
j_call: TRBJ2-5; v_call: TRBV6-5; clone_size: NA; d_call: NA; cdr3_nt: TGTGCCAGCAGTCCCCAGACAGTACAAGAGACCCAGTACTTC; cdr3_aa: CASSPQTVQETQYF
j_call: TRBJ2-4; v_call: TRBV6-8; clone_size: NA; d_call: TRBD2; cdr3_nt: TGTGCCAGCAGCCGCAGCGGGGGATTAGCCAAAAACATTCAGTACTTC; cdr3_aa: CASSRSGGLAKNIQYF
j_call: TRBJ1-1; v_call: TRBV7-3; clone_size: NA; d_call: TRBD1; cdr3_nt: TGTGCCAGCAGCCCGGACCCATGGGACAGGAACAACACTGAAGCTTTCTTT; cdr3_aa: CASSPDPWDRNNTEAFF